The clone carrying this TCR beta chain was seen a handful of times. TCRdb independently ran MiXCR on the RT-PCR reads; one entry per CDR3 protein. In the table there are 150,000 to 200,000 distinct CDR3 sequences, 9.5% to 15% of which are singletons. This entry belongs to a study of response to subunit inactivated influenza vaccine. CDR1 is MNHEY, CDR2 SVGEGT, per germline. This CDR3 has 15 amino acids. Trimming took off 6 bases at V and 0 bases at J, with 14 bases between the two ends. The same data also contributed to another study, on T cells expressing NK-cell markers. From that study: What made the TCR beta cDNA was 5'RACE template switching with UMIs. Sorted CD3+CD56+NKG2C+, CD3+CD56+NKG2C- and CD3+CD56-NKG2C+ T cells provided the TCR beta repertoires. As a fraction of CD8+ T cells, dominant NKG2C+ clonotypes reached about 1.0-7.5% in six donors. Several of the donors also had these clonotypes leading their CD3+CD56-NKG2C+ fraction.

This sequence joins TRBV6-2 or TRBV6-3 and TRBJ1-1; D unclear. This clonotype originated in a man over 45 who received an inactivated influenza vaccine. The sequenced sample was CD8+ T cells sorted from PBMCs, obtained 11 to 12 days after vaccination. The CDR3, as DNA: TGTGCCAGCAGGGCGGCAGGAGAACTGAACACTGAAGCTTTCTTT. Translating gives CASRAAGELNTEAFF.